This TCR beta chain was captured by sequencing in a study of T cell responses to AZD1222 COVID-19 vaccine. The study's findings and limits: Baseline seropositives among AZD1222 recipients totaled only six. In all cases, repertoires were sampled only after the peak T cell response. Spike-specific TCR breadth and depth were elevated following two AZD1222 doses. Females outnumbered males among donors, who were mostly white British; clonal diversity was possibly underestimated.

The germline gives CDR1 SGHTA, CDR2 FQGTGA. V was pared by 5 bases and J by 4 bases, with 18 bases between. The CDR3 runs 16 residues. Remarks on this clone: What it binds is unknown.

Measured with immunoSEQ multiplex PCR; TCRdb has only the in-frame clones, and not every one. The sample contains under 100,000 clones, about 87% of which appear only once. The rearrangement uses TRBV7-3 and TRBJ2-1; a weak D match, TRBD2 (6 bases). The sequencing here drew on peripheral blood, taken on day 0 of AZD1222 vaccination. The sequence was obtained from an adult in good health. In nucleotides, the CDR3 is TGTGCCAGCAGCCCCCGTGGAGGGAGCCCTTACAATGAGCAGTTCTTC. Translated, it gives CASSPRGGSPYNEQFF. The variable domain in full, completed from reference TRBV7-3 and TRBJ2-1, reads GAGVSQTPSNKVTEKGKYVELRCDPISGHTALYWYRQSLGQGPEFLIYFQGTGAADDSGLPNDRFFAVRPEGSVSTLKIQRTERGDSAVYLCASSPRGGSPYNEQFFGPGTRLTVL.